What follows is one T cell receptor (beta chain) and its context. Generated by immunoSEQ multiplex PCR, the TCRdb table keeps only in-frame clones and is missing some. The sample shows about 10,000 clones, more than 60% of them seen only once. The data belong to a study of chemoradiotherapy in HPV16-positive cancers. This CDR3 is 16 amino acids long. CDR1 and CDR2 (germline): SGHNT, YYREEE (reference sequence). V was clipped by 4 bases and J by 5 bases; unmatched bases: 7. V and J are TRBV5-4 and TRBJ2-5; 14 bases match TRBD2. Sampling was carried out from a patient who underwent chemoradiotherapy. This TCR derives from a human donor with HPV-associated anogenital cancer. This CDR3 reads CASSPRLAGGRETQYF. The DNA for the CDR3 is TGTGCCAGCAGCCCTAGACTAGCGGGGGGGCGGGAGACCCAGTACTTC.